One and the same sample provided the 15 T cell receptor beta chains below, sequenced in a study of T cell responses to AZD1222 COVID-19 vaccine (dated by TCRdb to 2020 to 2023). What the time point label conveys for this sample: baseline before first vaccination. Libraries were prepared through the immunoSEQ multiplex PCR assay. Entries here come from immuneACCESS through TCRdb and include only in-frame sequences with V and J called. Some clones fail to appear in such tables; in the studies checked, an unresolved V gene covers under half of the shortfall, and the cause of the remainder is unknown. Here the sample has 130,000 or so clones; 90% occur a single time. The top ten hold 1.6% of the sample. The sequences come from peripheral blood, collected on day 0 of AZD1222 vaccination. The receptors here all came from an adult in good health.

On this clone: A junction boundary mismatches the germline segment, possibly from a read error. The rearrangement uses TRBV5-1 and TRBJ2-1, with D perhaps assigned TRBD1 or TRBD2 (6 bases each). Per the germline V gene, CDR1 is SGHRS and CDR2 is YFSETQ. The CDR3 runs 17 residues. The CDR3 DNA reads TGCGCCAGCAGCCCCCGCCCGGGGGCCACCACTGGTAATGCGCAGTTCTTC. It specifies CASSPRPGATTGNAQFF.

The V gene is TRBV19, the J gene TRBJ2-7; D assignment may be TRBD1 or TRBD2 (6 bases each). Germline assignment: CDR1 LNHDA and CDR2 SQIVND (reference sequence). The V end lost 8 bases, the J end lost 1 base, and 12 bases lay between the germline ends. The CDR3 spans 13 residues. The CDR3 sequence is CASGGLNSYEQYF. DNA for the CDR3: TGTGCCAGTGGGGGGCTTAATTCCTACGAGCAGTACTTC.

This chain connects TRBV19 to TRBJ1-3, with D unresolved. Trimming took off 8 bases at V and 1 base at J, with 12 bases between the two ends. Per the germline V gene, CDR1 is LNHDA and CDR2 is SQIVND (reference sequence). The CDR3 length is 14 residues. Written as DNA, the CDR3 is TGTGCCAGTGGACCCCTTGTGTCTGGAAACACCATATATTTT. Its protein product is CASGPLVSGNTIYF.

This clone appeared a few times. The J gene is TRBJ2-1, the V gene TRBV30, with 9 bases fitting TRBD2. Looked up from germline, CDR1 is GTSNPN and CDR2 is SVGIG (reference sequence). There are 16 residues in the CDR3. V trimming: 3 bases; J trimming: 8 bases; junction bases outside the gene matches: 14. DNA for the CDR3: TGTGCCTGGAGCCCCCGCCCGGCTAGCGGGACGTATGAGCAGTTCTTC. This translates into CAWSPRPASGTYEQFF.

The chain recombines TRBV19 with TRBJ2-3; 9 bases line up with TRBD2. V lost 5 bases to trimming and J lost 2 bases; unmatched junction nucleotides: 5. Germline V CDR1 and CDR2: LNHDA, SQIVND (reference sequence). CDR3 length: 15 residues. The CDR3 is CASSASGIDTDTQYF. The CDR3 nucleotides read TGTGCCAGTAGTGCTAGCGGGATTGACACAGATACGCAGTATTTT.

The chain recombines TRBV19 with TRBJ1-5; TRBD1 is a possible D gene (5 bases). The CDR3 is made up of 13 amino acids. V lost 3 bases, J lost 8 bases, and 11 bases lay in between. Germline assignment: CDR1 LNHDA and CDR2 SQIVND (reference sequence). The CDR3 spells CASSMGGLEPQHF. The CDR3 nucleotides are TGTGCCAGTAGTATGGGGGGGTTGGAGCCCCAGCATTTT.

This sequence joins TRBV4-3 and TRBJ2-3, with 8 bases lining up with TRBD2. This CDR3 is 14 amino acids long. Losses at the gene ends were 6 bases for V and 4 bases for J; bases not matched to a gene: 6. Germline CDR1 reads LGHNA; CDR2 reads YSLEER. Here the CDR3 DNA reads TGCGCCAGCAGTTGGACTAGCACGGCAGATACGCAGTATTTT. Encoded protein: CASSWTSTADTQYF.

This clone was seen once. The chain carries TRBV7-2 and TRBJ1-6, with TRBD1 matching over 8 bases. From germline, CDR1 is SGHTA and CDR2 FQGNSA. The CDR3 is 15 amino acids. V trimming: 5 bases; J trimming: 9 bases; junction bases outside the gene matches: 9. The CDR3 bases are TGTGCCAGCAGCCCCGGACAGGGAGGTCTTTCACCCCTCCACTTT. This sequence encodes CASSPGQGGLSPLHF.

The chain combines TRBV5-6 with TRBJ2-7; D may be TRBD1 or TRBD2 (5 bases each). V was trimmed by 6 bases and J by 2 bases, leaving 18 bases between them. The CDR3 runs to 15 residues. From germline, CDR1 is SGHDT and CDR2 YYEEEE. CDR3 region: CASTLGVAFPYEQYF. DNA for the CDR3: TGTGCCAGCACCCTGGGGGTAGCGTTTCCCTACGAGCAGTACTTC.

This chain joins TRBV18 and TRBJ2-7, with D maybe TRBD1 (5 bases). Trimming pared 1 base from V and 6 bases from J, leaving 16 bases between. Germline values: CDR1 KGHSH, CDR2 LQKENI. The CDR3 runs to 15 residues. DNA for the CDR3: TGTGCCAGCTCACCACGGTCCGGCTACCAGGGCGAGCAGTACTTC. Residues: CASSPRSGYQGEQYF.

The chain combines TRBV5-1 with TRBJ1-1, with TRBD1 as a possible D gene (5 bases). In germline, CDR1 is SGHRS, CDR2 YFSETQ. V dropped 4 bases and J dropped 3 bases, with 19 bases sitting between them. The CDR3 is 16 amino acids. CDR3 residues: CASSPHRSGVDTEAFF. CDR3 nucleotide sequence: TGCGCCAGCAGCCCCCATCGATCGGGGGTTGACACTGAAGCTTTCTTT. Full variable domain (outside the CDR3, taken from reference TRBV5-1 and TRBJ1-1): KAGVTQTPRYLIKTRGQQVTLSCSPISGHRSVSWYQQTPGQGLQFLFEYFSETQRNKGNFPGRFSGRQFSNSRSEMNVSTLELGDSALYLCASSPHRSGVDTEAFFGQGTRLTVV.

This chain links TRBV28 with TRBJ2-7, with a tentative D call TRBD2 (6 bases). V was clipped by 3 bases and J by 3 bases, with 18 bases between them. The CDR3 spans 16 residues. Germline CDR1 is MDHEN and CDR2 is SYDVKM. CDR3 sequence reads: CASSLVFPSSDYEQYF. CDR3 sequence (DNA): TGTGCCAGCAGTTTGGTGTTCCCGTCTAGCGACTACGAGCAGTACTTC. Full variable domain (outside the CDR3, taken from reference TRBV28 and TRBJ2-7): DVKVTQSSRYLVKRTGEKVFLECVQDMDHENMFWYRQDPGLGLRLIYFSYDVKMKEKGDIPEGYSVSREKKERFSLILESASTNQTSMYLCASSLVFPSSDYEQYFGPGTRLTVT.

The V call is TRBV5-1, the J call TRBJ1-4; 11 bases align to TRBD1. With V trimmed by 5 bases and J by 2 bases, 14 bases remained unmatched. The CDR3 runs to 19 residues. Germline lookup yields CDR1 SGHRS and CDR2 YFSETQ. DNA of the CDR3: TGCGCCAGCAGTCCCCGCCCCGGGACAGGGGGATTTACTAATGAAAAACTGTTTTTT. Protein sequence: CASSPRPGTGGFTNEKLFF.

This clone turned up a few times. J is TRBJ1-1 and V is TRBV19, with D maybe TRBD1 (6 bases). With 6 bases removed from V and 1 base from J, the gap between germline ends came to 12 bases. This CDR3 region has 14 residues. CDR1 and CDR2 (germline): LNHDA, SQIVND (reference sequence). In DNA, the CDR3 is TGTGCCAGTAGAGGGGGGTCCTCGAACACTGAAGCTTTCTTT. It translates to CASRGGSSNTEAFF. The variable domain in full, completed from reference TRBV19 and TRBJ1-1, reads DGGITQSPKYLFRKEGQNVTLSCEQNLNHDAMYWYRQDPGQGLRLIYYSQIVNDFQKGDIAEGYSVSREKKESFPLTVTSAQKNPTAFYLCASRGGSSNTEAFFGQGTRLTVV.

This rearrangement joins TRBV28 to TRBJ1-2, with D possibly TRBD1 on 5 matching bases. This CDR3 comprises 13 residues. CDR1 MDHEN and CDR2 SYDVKM come from the germline V gene. V lost 8 bases and J lost 6, with 16 bases in between. The CDR3 protein is CASRISVGDGYTF. The CDR3 DNA follows: TGTGCCAGCCGGATCTCAGTAGGGGATGGCTACACCTTC.